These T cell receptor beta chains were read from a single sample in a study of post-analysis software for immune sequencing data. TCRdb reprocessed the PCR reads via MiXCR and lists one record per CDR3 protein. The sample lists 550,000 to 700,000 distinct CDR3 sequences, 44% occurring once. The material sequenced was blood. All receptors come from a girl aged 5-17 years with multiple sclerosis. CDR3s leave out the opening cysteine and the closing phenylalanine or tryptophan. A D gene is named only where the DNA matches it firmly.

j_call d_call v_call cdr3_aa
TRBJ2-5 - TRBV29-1 SVEASGGGPLETQY
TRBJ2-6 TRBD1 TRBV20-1 SARVARTGGANVLT
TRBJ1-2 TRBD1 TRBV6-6 ASSDPGQWANYGYT
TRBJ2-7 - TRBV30 AWGRIGPYEQY
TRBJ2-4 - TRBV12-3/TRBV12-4 ASSLTGTSPKNIQY
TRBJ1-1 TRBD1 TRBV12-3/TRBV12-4 ASSLTGQTTEAF
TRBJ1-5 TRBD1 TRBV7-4 ASSLSTGGKGQPQH
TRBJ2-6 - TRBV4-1 ASSPYGSGANVLT
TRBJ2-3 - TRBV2 ASSWDRTDTQY
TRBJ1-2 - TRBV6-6 ASSYPHGAGSVYGYT
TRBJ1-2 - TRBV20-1 SARESRGYT
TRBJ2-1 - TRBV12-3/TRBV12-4 ASSLGIYEYNEQF
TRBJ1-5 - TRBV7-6 ASSLASGDPPQH
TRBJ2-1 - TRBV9 ASSVETSGVLDPRAQF
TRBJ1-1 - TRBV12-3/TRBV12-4 ASILVAEAF
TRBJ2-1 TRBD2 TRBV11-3 ASSPRGLAGGTQF
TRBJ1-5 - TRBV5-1 ASSFNGGDQPQH
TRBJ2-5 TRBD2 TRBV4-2 ASSETSGGQETQY
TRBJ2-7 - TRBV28 ASSFPGQNPYWSSYEQY
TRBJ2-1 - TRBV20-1 SAQTGPSGSNEQF